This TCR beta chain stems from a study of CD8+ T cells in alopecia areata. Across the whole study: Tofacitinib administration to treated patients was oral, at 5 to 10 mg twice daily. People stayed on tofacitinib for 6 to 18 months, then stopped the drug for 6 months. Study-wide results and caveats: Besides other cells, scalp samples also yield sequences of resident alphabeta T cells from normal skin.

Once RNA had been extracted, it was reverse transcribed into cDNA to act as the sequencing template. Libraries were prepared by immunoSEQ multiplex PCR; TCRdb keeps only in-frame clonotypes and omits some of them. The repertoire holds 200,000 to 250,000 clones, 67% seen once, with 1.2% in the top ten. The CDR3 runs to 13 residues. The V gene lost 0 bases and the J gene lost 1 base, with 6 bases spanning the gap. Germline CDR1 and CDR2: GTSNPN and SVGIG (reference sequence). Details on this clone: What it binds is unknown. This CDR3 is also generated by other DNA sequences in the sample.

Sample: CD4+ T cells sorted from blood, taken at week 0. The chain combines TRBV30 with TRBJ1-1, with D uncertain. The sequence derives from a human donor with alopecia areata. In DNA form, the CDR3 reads TGTGCCTGGAGTGTACGAAAGAACACTGAAGCTTTCTTT. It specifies CAWSVRKNTEAFF. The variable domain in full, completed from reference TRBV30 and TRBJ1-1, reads SQTIHQWPATLVQPVGSPLSLECTVEGTSNPNLYWYRQAAGRGLQLLFYSVGIGQISSEVPQNLSASRPQDRQFILSSKKLLLSDSGFYLCAWSVRKNTEAFFGQGTRLTVV.